One and the same sample provided the 4 T cell receptor beta chains below, sequenced in a study of HIV-infected patients and healthy controls. Whole blood was used without fractionation, so all unsorted peripheral T cells were included. Reverse transcription used approximately 500 ng RNA and constant-region primers for alpha and beta. Using multiplexing indices, alpha and beta chain libraries were generated apart by chain-specific third strand synthesis. TCRdb redid the calling of the 5' RACE reads with MiXCR, one entry per CDR3 protein. In the table there are approximately 15,000 distinct CDR3 sequences, 5.5% of which are singletons. Sequenced: blood. These receptors came from an adult in good health.

Ten or more counts support this clonotype. The chain recombines TRBV6-6 with TRBJ1-2, with D unresolved. The V gene's germline CDR1 is MNHNY and CDR2 SVGAGI (reference sequence). V was pared by 6 bases and J by 3 bases, with 5 bases between. The CDR3 consists of 11 residues. The CDR3 sequence: CASRRDYGYTF. The CDR3 coding sequence is TGTGCCAGCAGGCGGGACTATGGCTACACCTTC.

This clonotype is labeled as medium-sized. This chain links TRBV6-2 or TRBV6-3 with TRBJ2-3; 8 bases match TRBD2. The J segment lost 2 bases and the V segment lost 5 bases, leaving 9 bases of the junction unmatched. Looked up from germline, CDR1 is MNHEY and CDR2 is SVGEGT. The length of the CDR3 is 16 residues. CDR3 region: CASSDPLAGYTDTQYF. The DNA for the CDR3 is TGTGCCAGCAGTGACCCATTAGCGGGGTACACAGATACGCAGTATTTT.

This clonotype was detected ten times or more. This chain connects TRBV9 to TRBJ2-1, with a tentative D call TRBD1 (6 bases). Trimming shortened V by 0 bases and J by 6 bases, and 10 bases separated the two germline ends. The germline gives CDR1 SGDLS, CDR2 YYNGEE. The CDR3 is 14 residues long. CDR3 nucleotides: TGTGCCAGCAGCGTAGATCCCAGGGGCAATGAGCAGTTCTTC. The encoded protein is CASSVDPRGNEQFF.

By proportion, this clonotype is medium-sized. This rearrangement joins TRBV7-9 to TRBJ2-2, with no clear D. This CDR3 is built from 15 residues. V dropped 4 bases and J dropped 1 base, with 10 bases sitting between them. Germline V gene data show CDR1 as SEHNR and CDR2 as FQNEAQ (reference sequence). The CDR3 protein is CASSSGRWNTGELFF. The CDR3 nucleotides are TGTGCCAGCAGCTCTGGACGGTGGAACACCGGGGAGCTGTTTTTT.